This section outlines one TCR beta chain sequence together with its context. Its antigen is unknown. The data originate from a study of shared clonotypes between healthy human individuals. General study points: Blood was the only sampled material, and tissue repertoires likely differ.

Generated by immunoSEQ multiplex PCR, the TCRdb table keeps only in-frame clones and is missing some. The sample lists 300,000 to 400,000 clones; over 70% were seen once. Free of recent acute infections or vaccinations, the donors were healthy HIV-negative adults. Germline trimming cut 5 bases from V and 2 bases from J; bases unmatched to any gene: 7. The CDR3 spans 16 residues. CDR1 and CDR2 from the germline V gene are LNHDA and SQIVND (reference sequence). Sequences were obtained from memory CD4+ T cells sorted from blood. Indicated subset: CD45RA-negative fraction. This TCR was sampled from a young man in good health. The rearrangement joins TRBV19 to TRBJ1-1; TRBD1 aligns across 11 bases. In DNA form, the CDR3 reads TGTGCCAGTAGTGCCTGGGACAGGGGGACCAACACTGAAGCTTTCTTT. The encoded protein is CASSAWDRGTNTEAFF.